This T cell receptor (beta chain) was identified in a study of beta chain features in type 1 diabetes. Looking at the study overall: In age, gender and cell yields, patients were similar to healthy donors. Overall study findings and caveats: Researchers cautioned that cDNA sequencing could over-represent cells with high TCR expression. A moderate, significant TCRB CDR3 shortening appeared in type 1 diabetes across four CD4+ subsets.

Expressed TCRB transcripts were sequenced, since all the RNA that had been isolated was reverse transcribed. The method was immunoSEQ multiplex PCR; TCRdb's version includes in-frame clones alone and lacks a portion of them. The sample contains about 340,000 clones, roughly 13% of which appear only once. This clone has more than one count but fewer than ten. Its specificity is unknown. Naive, central memory, regulatory and stem cell-like memory cells within the CD4+ compartment were sorted using CD45RO/CCR7/CD25/CD127/CD95/CD27. V was shortened by 3 bases and J by 6 bases, with 8 bases between the two germline ends. Germline assignment: CDR1 SGHTA and CDR2 FQGNSA. The CDR3 is 12 residues long.

Sequencing input: naive CD4+ T cells from blood. This sequence was found in a woman aged 18-30 years with type 1 diabetes. The rearrangement uses TRBV7-2 and TRBJ1-1, with a possible D match to TRBD1 (5 bases). This CDR3 reads CASSFGTPEAFF. CDR3 nucleotide sequence: TGTGCCAGCAGCTTCGGGACTCCTGAAGCTTTCTTT.